The entry below describes one T cell receptor beta chain. The CDR3 spans 15 residues. The junction had 4 bases not matched to a gene; V was cut back by 4 bases and J by 2 bases. CDR1 and CDR2 (germline): SEHNR, FQNEAQ (reference sequence). Per the authors' pipeline: Researchers report that nucleated cell counts were estimated from reference gene primer amplification. Some clones are missing from TCRdb's copy, which holds only in-frame ones; the method was immunoSEQ multiplex PCR. The V and J calls and clone size were taken over from that table, and D and trimming were inferred from the DNA. The sample shows under 200,000 clones, about 93% of them seen only once. The data derive from a study of blood T cell repertoires in COVID-19. Study background: Sites across the United States, Italy and Spain contributed samples from acute and convalescent COVID-19. PBMCs, B-cell-depleted T cells, or T cells were the source of the cDNA or gDNA that made up the material.

V and J are TRBV7-9 and TRBJ2-3; TRBD1 aligns across 9 bases. This TCR was recovered from a man aged 45-60 years with acute or convalescent COVID-19. The sample consisted of peripheral blood. CDR3 protein: CASSYWTGDTDTQYF. The CDR3 DNA reads as TGTGCCAGCAGCTATTGGACAGGGGACACAGATACGCAGTATTTT.